The present TCR beta chain was sequenced within a study of metastatic and nonmetastatic thyroid tumors. Overall study: Repertoire comparison spanned blood and tumor or nodule tissue of malignant and benign thyroid patients.

The CDR3 sequence is 21 residues long. The V segment lost 0 bases and the J segment 4 bases; nucleotides outside the gene matches: 23. The V gene's germline CDR1 is MNHEY and CDR2 SVGEGT. Among the patients, none had received any treatment before thyroid surgery. Authors' processing steps: Construction of a distant-metastasis classifier for papillary thyroid cancer relied on CDR3 differences across clinicopathological groups. TCRdb re-called clones via MiXCR from the PCR reads. TCRdb's processing, not the authors', yielded these V and J calls. The sample lists some 37,000 clones, about half occurring once. Concerning this clone: Its target is unknown.

Whole-study findings and limits: In blood and tumor, TCR beta diversity was reportedly significantly higher in malignant thyroid tumors than in benign nodules.

The specimen sequenced was tumor tissue. The chain uses TRBV6-2 or TRBV6-3 and TRBJ2-7; 8 positions agree with TRBD2. This TCR was sampled from a male donor with papillary thyroid cancer or a benign thyroid nodule (not recorded which). Some clones in this sample may be carry-over from other donors' samples. As DNA, the CDR3 is TGTGCCAGCAGTTACTCGATTTCCCCCCTTAGCGGGAACCAGCCCCCTTACGAGCAGTACTTC. It yields the protein CASSYSISPLSGNQPPYEQYF.